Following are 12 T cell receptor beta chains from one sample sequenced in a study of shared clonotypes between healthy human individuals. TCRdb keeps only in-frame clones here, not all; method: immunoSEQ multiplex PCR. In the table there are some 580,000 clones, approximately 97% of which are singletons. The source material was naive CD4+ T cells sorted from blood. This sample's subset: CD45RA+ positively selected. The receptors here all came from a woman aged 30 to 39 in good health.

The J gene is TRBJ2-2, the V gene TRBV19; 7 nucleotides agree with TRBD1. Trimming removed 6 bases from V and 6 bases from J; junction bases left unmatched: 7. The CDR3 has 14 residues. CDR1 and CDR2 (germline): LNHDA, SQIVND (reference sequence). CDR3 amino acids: CASRTGRVPGELFF. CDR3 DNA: TGTGCCAGTAGGACAGGGAGAGTTCCCGGGGAGCTGTTTTTT. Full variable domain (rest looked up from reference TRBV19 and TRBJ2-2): DGGITQSPKYLFRKEGQNVTLSCEQNLNHDAMYWYRQDPGQGLRLIYYSQIVNDFQKGDIAEGYSVSREKKESFPLTVTSAQKNPTAFYLCASRTGRVPGELFFGEGSRLTVL.

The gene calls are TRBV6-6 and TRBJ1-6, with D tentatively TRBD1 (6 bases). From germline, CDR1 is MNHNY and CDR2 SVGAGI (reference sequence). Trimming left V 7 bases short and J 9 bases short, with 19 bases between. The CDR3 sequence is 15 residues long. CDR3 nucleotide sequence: TGTGCCAGCAACAACTCTACAGGGACGATTTCACCCCTCCACTTT. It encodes CASNNSTGTISPLHF.

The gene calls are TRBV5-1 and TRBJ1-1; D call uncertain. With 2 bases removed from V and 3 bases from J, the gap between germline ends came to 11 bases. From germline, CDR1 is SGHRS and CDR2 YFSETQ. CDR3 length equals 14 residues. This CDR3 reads CASSFEPGDTEAFF. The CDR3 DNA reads TGCGCCAGCAGCTTCGAACCCGGGGACACTGAAGCTTTCTTT.

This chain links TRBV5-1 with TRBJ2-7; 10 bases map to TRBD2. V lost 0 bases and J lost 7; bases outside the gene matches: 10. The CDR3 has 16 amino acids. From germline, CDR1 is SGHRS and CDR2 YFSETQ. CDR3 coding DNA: TGCGCCAGCAGCTTGGGCCTCAGCGGGAGGGCCAGGGAGCAGTACTTC. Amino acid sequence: CASSLGLSGRAREQYF. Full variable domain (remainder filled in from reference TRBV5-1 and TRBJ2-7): KAGVTQTPRYLIKTRGQQVTLSCSPISGHRSVSWYQQTPGQGLQFLFEYFSETQRNKGNFPGRFSGRQFSNSRSEMNVSTLELGDSALYLCASSLGLSGRAREQYFGPGTRLTVT.

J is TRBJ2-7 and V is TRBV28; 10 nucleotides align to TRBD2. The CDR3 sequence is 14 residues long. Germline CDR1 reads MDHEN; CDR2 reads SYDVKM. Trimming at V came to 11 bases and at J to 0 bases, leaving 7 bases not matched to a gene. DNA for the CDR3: TGTGCCGTCCGGGCTAGCGGGAGCTCCTACGAGCAGTACTTC. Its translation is CAVRASGSSYEQYF.

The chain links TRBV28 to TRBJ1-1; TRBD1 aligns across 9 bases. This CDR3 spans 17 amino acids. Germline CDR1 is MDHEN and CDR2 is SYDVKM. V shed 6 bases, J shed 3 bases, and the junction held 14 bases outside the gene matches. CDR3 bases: TGTGCCAGCAGCTACCCTCAAACAGGGGGCGCGTACACTGAAGCTTTCTTT. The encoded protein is CASSYPQTGGAYTEAFF.

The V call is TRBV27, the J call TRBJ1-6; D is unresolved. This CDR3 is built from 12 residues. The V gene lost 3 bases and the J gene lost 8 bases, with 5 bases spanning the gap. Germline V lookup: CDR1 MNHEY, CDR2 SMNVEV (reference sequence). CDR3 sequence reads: CASSFLDSPLHF. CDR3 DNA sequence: TGTGCCAGCAGTTTTCTTGATTCACCCCTCCACTTT.

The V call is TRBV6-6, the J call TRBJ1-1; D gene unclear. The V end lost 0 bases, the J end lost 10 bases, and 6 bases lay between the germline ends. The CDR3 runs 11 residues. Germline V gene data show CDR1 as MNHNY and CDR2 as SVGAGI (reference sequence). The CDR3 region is CASSYSGVAFF. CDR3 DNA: TGTGCCAGCAGTTACTCGGGTGTAGCTTTCTTT.

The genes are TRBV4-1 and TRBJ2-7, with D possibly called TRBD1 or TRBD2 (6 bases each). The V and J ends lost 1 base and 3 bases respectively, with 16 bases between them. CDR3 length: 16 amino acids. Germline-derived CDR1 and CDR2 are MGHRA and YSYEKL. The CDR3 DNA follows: TGCGCCAGCAGCCAAGTTGGCCGGGGGCCTTACTACGAGCAGTACTTC. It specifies CASSQVGRGPYYEQYF.

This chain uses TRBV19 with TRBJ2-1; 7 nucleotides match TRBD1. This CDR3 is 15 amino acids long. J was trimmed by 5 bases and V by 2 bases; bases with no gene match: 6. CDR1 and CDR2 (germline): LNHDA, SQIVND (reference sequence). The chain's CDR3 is CASSIRPQGDNEQFF. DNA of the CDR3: TGTGCCAGTAGTATACGGCCCCAGGGGGACAATGAGCAGTTCTTC.

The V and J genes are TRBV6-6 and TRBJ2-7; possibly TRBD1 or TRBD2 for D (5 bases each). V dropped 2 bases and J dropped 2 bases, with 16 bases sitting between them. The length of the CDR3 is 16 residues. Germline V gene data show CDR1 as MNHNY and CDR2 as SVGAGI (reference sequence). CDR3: CASSYPAGAQTYEQYF. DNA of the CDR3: TGTGCCAGCAGTTACCCCGCCGGGGCTCAAACCTACGAGCAGTACTTC.

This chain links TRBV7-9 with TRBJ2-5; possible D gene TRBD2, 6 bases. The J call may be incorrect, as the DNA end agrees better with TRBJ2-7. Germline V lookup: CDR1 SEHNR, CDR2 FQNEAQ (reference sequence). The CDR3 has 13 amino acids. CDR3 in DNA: TGTGCCAGCAGCTTTACGGGAGAGAACGAGCAGTACTTC. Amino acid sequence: CASSFTGENEQYF.